Listed here is a single TCR beta chain. Antigen unknown. TCRdb re-analysed the 5' RACE reads in MiXCR, keeping a single row per CDR3 protein. The profile shows approximately 120,000 distinct CDR3 sequences, under 15% of them singletons. The J segment lost 5 bases and the V segment lost 4 bases, leaving 11 bases of the junction unmatched. Germline V gene lookup returns CDR1 LGHDT and CDR2 YNNKEL (reference sequence). This CDR3 region has 15 residues. The data were obtained in a study of early T cells in non-severe SARS-CoV-2 infection. About the study: Sequencing used unsorted whole-blood bulk RNA, so chains lack pairing.

Whole-study findings and limits: VDJdb-based annotation leaned toward anti-spike CD8 responses and missed private and CD4 specificities.

The rearrangement uses TRBV3-1 and TRBJ2-7; 7 bases are a match to TRBD2. Sequences were obtained from whole blood. This TCR derives from an adult who was a healthcare worker with PCR-confirmed SARS-CoV-2 infection or an uninfected control (not recorded which). In nucleotides, the CDR3 is TGTGCCAGCAGCCGCTGGCGGGCGGGGAGGGACGAGCAGTACTTC. Its protein is CASSRWRAGRDEQYF.